Each of the 25 T cell receptor beta chains below was sequenced from the same sample in a study of T cells in Graves' hyperthyroidism and ophthalmopathy. Researchers took RNA transcripts and amplified the TCR beta CDR3 regions from them. Primed by the HTBI set, a first-round RT-PCR was run on the TCR CDR3. Each CDR3 protein is one row after TCRdb ran MiXCR on the multiplex PCR reads. The sample lists around 250,000 distinct CDR3 sequences, over 15% occurring once. Input material: blood. These receptors originate from a woman aged 18-35 years with Graves' ophthalmopathy.

This clonotype was detected ten times or more. The chain is built from TRBV28 and TRBJ1-1; the D gene is possibly TRBD1 (5 bases). CDR1 and CDR2 (germline): MDHEN, SYDVKM. There are 14 residues in the CDR3. V gave up 6 bases and J gave up 7 bases, with 18 bases separating them. In DNA, the CDR3 is TGTGCCAGCAGCTTAACCGGGACCTCGGTTGAAGCTTTCTTT. Amino acid sequence: CASSLTGTSVEAFF.

About this clonotype: The germline gene is not matched at one end of the junction; a read error may be the cause. The chain has TRBV2 and TRBJ2-2; 10 nucleotides match TRBD2. Germline-derived CDR1 and CDR2 are SNHLY and FYNNEI. The CDR3 contains 17 residues. CDR3 bases: TGTGCCAGCAGTAAAGCGGGGGGGCTCGCGAACACCGGGGAGCTGTTTTTT. Its protein product is CASSKAGGLANTGELFF. Filled out from reference TRBV2 and TRBJ2-2, the complete variable domain reads EPEVTQTPSHQVTQMGQEVILRCVPISNHLYFYWYRQILGQKVEFLVSFYNNEISEKSEIFDDQFSVERPDGSNFTLKIRSTKLEDSAMYFCASSKAGGLANTGELFFGEGSRLTVL.

In this sample, this clonotype turned up many times. This chain connects TRBV7-9 to TRBJ2-1, with unresolved D. Germline CDR1 and CDR2: SEHNR and FQNEAQ (reference sequence). V lost 1 base and J lost 12, with 13 bases in between. This CDR3 spans 13 amino acids. The CDR3: CASSLVVRDWQFF. In DNA form, the CDR3 reads TGTGCCAGCAGCTTAGTTGTAAGAGACTGGCAGTTCTTC.

This clonotype was detected ten times or more. The genes are TRBV14 and TRBJ1-3; D remains unclear. CDR3 size: 16 residues. The V gene's germline CDR1 is SGHDN and CDR2 FVKESK. V lost 3 bases and J lost 0, with 12 bases in between. This chain's CDR3 is CASSHSRPSSGNTIYF. In DNA form, the CDR3 reads TGTGCCAGCAGCCACAGCCGCCCTTCCTCTGGAAACACCATATATTTT.

The table lists this clonotype with many counts. This chain uses TRBV5-6 with TRBJ1-1; D unclear. The germline gives CDR1 SGHDT, CDR2 YYEEEE. V lost 1 base and J 7 bases, leaving 8 bases between the germline ends. There are 12 residues in the CDR3. CDR3: CASSLSAYEAFF. The CDR3, as DNA: TGTGCCAGCAGCTTGTCGGCTTATGAAGCTTTCTTT.

This chain connects TRBV7-3 to TRBJ2-5; D ambiguous. The V gene lost 6 bases and the J gene lost 1 base, with 9 bases spanning the gap. From germline, CDR1 is SGHTA and CDR2 FQGTGA. This CDR3 is built from 13 residues. The CDR3 region is CASSRTVQETQYF. CDR3 nucleotides: TGTGCCAGCAGTCGGACGGTCCAAGAGACCCAGTACTTC.

This clonotype was detected many times. The chain employs TRBV6-1 and TRBJ1-5; D gene unclear. The germline V gene encodes CDR1 MNHNS and CDR2 SASEGT. The CDR3 has 16 residues. The germline V and J ends were trimmed by 0 bases and 2 bases, with 11 bases remaining between them. In DNA, the CDR3 is TGTGCCAGCAGTGAAGCGTTGACTCTTGGCAATCAGCCCCAGCATTTT. Residues: CASSEALTLGNQPQHF.

This clonotype was detected ten times or more. The chain couples TRBV7-6 to TRBJ1-4; no definite D call. V lost 4 bases to trimming and J lost 8 bases, with 14 bases between them. The CDR3 length is 14 residues. Germline V gives CDR1 SGHVS, CDR2 FNYEAQ. The CDR3 DNA reads TGTGCCAGCAGCTCAAATAATAGGGTGGAAAAACTGTTTTTT. It encodes CASSSNNRVEKLFF.

This clonotype was picked up many times. The V gene is TRBV11-3, the J gene TRBJ2-1; D is unclear. V lost 1 base and J 3 bases, leaving 4 bases between the germline ends. Germline CDR1 reads SGHNT; CDR2 reads YENEEA. The CDR3 has 13 residues. The CDR3 loop is CASSLGFYNEQFF. The CDR3 region has the DNA TGTGCCAGCAGCTTAGGCTTCTACAATGAGCAGTTCTTC.

The chain links TRBV6-1 to TRBJ1-6; no firm D call. The germline V gene encodes CDR1 MNHNS and CDR2 SASEGT. Trimming took off 6 bases at V and 4 bases at J, with 16 bases between the two ends. The CDR3 sequence is 16 residues long. The CDR3 is CASSLHTVGYNSPLHF. The CDR3 DNA follows: TGTGCCAGCAGCCTCCACACAGTGGGGTATAATTCACCCCTCCACTTT.

DNA for the CDR3: TGCGCCAGCAAACTAGATTCCTACAATGAGCAGTTCTTC. Its protein product is CASKLDSYNEQFF. The chain employs TRBV10-2 and TRBJ2-1; the D gene is possibly TRBD2 (5 bases). The CDR3 runs 13 residues. The ends were cut back, 7 bases at V and 1 base at J, with 8 bases in the middle. Per the germline V gene, CDR1 is WSHSY and CDR2 is SAAADI.

This sequence joins TRBV9 and TRBJ2-1; 11 nucleotides agree with TRBD2. CDR1 is SGDLS and CDR2 is YYNGEE in the germline V gene. V was pared by 5 bases and J by 6 bases, with 7 bases of the junction left unmatched. CDR3 length: 15 residues. CDR3 coding DNA: TGTGCCAGCAGGGAAGGACTAGCGGGTCGCAATGAGCAGTTCTTC. Its protein is CASREGLAGRNEQFF. Looking up the rest from reference TRBV9 and TRBJ2-1 gives the full variable domain: DSGVTQTPKHLITATGQRVTLRCSPRSGDLSVYWYQQSLDQGLQFLIQYYNGEERAKGNILERFSAQQFPDLHSELNLSSLELGDSALYFCASREGLAGRNEQFFGPGTRLTVL.

The V gene is TRBV11-2, the J gene TRBJ1-2; 10 nucleotides agree with TRBD1. After removal of 5 bases from V and 2 bases from J, the junction contained 14 bases not matched to a gene. CDR3 length: 18 residues. The germline gives CDR1 SGHAT, CDR2 FQNNGV. The CDR3 protein is CASSGSRDRGIGNYGYTF. CDR3 DNA sequence: TGTGCCAGCAGCGGATCCCGGGACAGGGGTATCGGAAACTATGGCTACACCTTC. The full variable domain, its missing parts supplied by reference TRBV11-2 and TRBJ1-2, is EAGVAQSPRYKIIEKRQSVAFWCNPISGHATLYWYQQILGQGPKLLIQFQNNGVVDDSQLPKDRFSAERLKGVDSTLKIQPAKLEDSAVYLCASSGSRDRGIGNYGYTFGSGTRLTVV.

This clonotype was observed at least ten times. The chain is built from TRBV4-1 and TRBJ2-1; D is perhaps TRBD2 (5 bases). V was clipped by 3 bases and J by 8 bases, with 20 bases between them. Germline-derived CDR1 and CDR2 are MGHRA and YSYEKL. The CDR3 has 16 residues. CDR3 DNA: TGCGCCAGCAGCCAGTCCGAGGGCGGTGGGGTCTATGAGCAGTTCTTC. Translation: CASSQSEGGGVYEQFF.

A remark on this clonotype: The germline gene is not matched at one end of the junction; a read error may be the cause. This sequence joins TRBV19 and TRBJ2-5; D gene uncertain. CDR3 length equals 13 residues. The germline gives CDR1 LNHDA, CDR2 SQIVND (reference sequence). CDR3 amino acids: CAGSISPRETQYF. In DNA form, the CDR3 reads TGTGCCGGTAGTATTTCTCCGAGGGAGACCCAGTACTTC.

This clonotype has at least ten counts. J is TRBJ1-5 and V is TRBV3-1; no clear D. The CDR3 is 16 residues long. The germline V and J ends were trimmed by 1 base and 2 bases, with 12 bases remaining between them. CDR1 and CDR2 from the germline V gene are LGHDT and YNNKEL (reference sequence). The CDR3 DNA reads as TGTGCCAGCAGCCAAGCGGGCAGTAGGGGCAATCAGCCCCAGCATTTT. Translated: CASSQAGSRGNQPQHF.

V usage is TRBV6-9 and J usage is TRBJ1-5; D not resolved. V lost 3 bases, J lost 1 base, and 10 bases lay in between. The CDR3 covers 15 residues. In germline, CDR1 is MNHGY, CDR2 SVAAGI. CDR3 loop: CASSYQFASNQPQHF. CDR3 in DNA: TGTGCCAGCAGTTACCAATTCGCGAGCAATCAGCCCCAGCATTTT.

This clonotype was picked up many times. The rearrangement joins TRBV5-8 to TRBJ1-2; D not resolved. The germline V gene encodes CDR1 SGHTS and CDR2 YDEGEE. The CDR3 is 13 amino acids. Trimming removed 4 bases from V and 7 bases from J, with 14 bases in between. The DNA of the CDR3 is TGTGCCAGCAGCGCAAACACAGATCCTGGCTACACCTTC. The encoded protein is CASSANTDPGYTF.

A word on this clonotype: This may arise from a read error, as a much more abundant clone is one base away. This CDR3 is CASSSAGGPLLEQFF. The CDR3 DNA reads TGTGCCAGCAGTTCAGCGGGAGGGCCTTTATTGGAGCAGTTCTTC. The V gene is TRBV12-3 or TRBV12-4, the J gene TRBJ2-1; 10 bases are shared with TRBD2. The V gene end was trimmed by 4 bases and the J gene end by 10 bases; junction bases not matched to a gene: 10. The CDR3 is made up of 15 amino acids.

This clonotype was found many times. V usage is TRBV15 and J usage is TRBJ2-3, with 7 bases aligning to TRBD2. The CDR3 is 16 residues long. Per germline, CDR1 LNHNV and CDR2 YYDKDF (reference sequence). The V segment lost 4 bases and the J segment 2 bases; nucleotides outside the gene matches: 9. The CDR3 is CATSNTLADFTDTQYF. The CDR3 bases are TGTGCCACCAGCAACACCCTAGCGGACTTCACAGATACGCAGTATTTT.

The chain joins TRBV5-4 to TRBJ2-7; 8 bases line up with TRBD1. The V gene end was trimmed by 3 bases and the J gene end by 3 bases; junction bases not matched to a gene: 5. CDR1 is SGHNT, CDR2 YYREEE, per germline (reference sequence). The CDR3 contains 14 residues. CDR3 sequence (DNA): TGTGCCAGCAGCTCGGGTGGACAGGGCTACGAGCAGTACTTC. This translates into CASSSGGQGYEQYF. The full variable domain, rest sourced from reference TRBV5-4 and TRBJ2-7, is ETGVTQSPTHLIKTRGQQVTLRCSSQSGHNTVSWYQQALGQGPQFIFQYYREEENGRGNFPPRFSGLQFPNYSSELNVNALELDDSALYLCASSSGGQGYEQYFGPGTRLTVT.

A word on this clonotype: This sequence may be a read error, since a much larger clone differs from it by one base. The CDR3, as DNA: TGTGTCAGCAGCCCCTCGATAAGAAATTCACCCCTCCACTTT. This gives the protein CVSSPSIRNSPLHF. The V and J genes are TRBV3-1 and TRBJ1-6; unclear D gene. CDR3 length: 14 residues. Per germline, CDR1 LGHDT and CDR2 YNNKEL (reference sequence).

This clonotype appeared many times. This chain links TRBV13 with TRBJ1-1; unclear D gene. The germline gives CDR1 PRHDT, CDR2 FYEKMQ (reference sequence). Trimming removed 0 bases from V and 4 bases from J, with 21 bases in between. This CDR3 is built from 18 residues. The CDR3 coding sequence is TGTGCCAGCAGCTTAGGCCGTAACCTCGGGAGATGGGTCACTGAAGCTTTCTTT. This gives the protein CASSLGRNLGRWVTEAFF.

This clonotype was seen at least ten times. CDR3 nucleotides: TGTGCCAGCGACGAGGGACAGTACAAACATACGCAGTATTTT. As protein: CASDEGQYKHTQYF. This chain joins TRBV2 and TRBJ2-3; 7 bases fit TRBD1. Trimming removed 8 bases from V and 7 bases from J; junction bases left unmatched: 12. CDR1 and CDR2 (germline): SNHLY, FYNNEI. CDR3 length: 14 residues. The full variable domain, with the rest looked up from reference TRBV2 and TRBJ2-3, is EPEVTQTPSHQVTQMGQEVILRCVPISNHLYFYWYRQILGQKVEFLVSFYNNEISEKSEIFDDQFSVERPDGSNFTLKIRSTKLEDSAMYFCASDEGQYKHTQYFGPGTRLTVL.

There are a few counts of this clonotype. This chain connects TRBV15 to TRBJ2-7, with 10 positions matching TRBD1. Germline V lookup: CDR1 LNHNV, CDR2 YYDKDF (reference sequence). V shed 1 base and J 6 bases; nucleotides not matched to a gene: 6. The CDR3 contains 15 residues. CDR3 sequence reads: CATSRGGTGAREQYF. CDR3 nucleotides: TGTGCCACCAGCAGAGGCGGGACAGGGGCACGCGAGCAGTACTTC.